The 25 T cell receptor beta chains in this list originate from one sample, sequenced in a study of CD8+CD57+ T cells in acquired aplastic anemia. TCR beta VDJ combinations and CDR3 sequences were profiled from genomic DNA. TCRdb itself ran the reads through MiXCR, one entry per CDR3 protein. The table includes just over 450,000 distinct CDR3 sequences, approximately 32% detected once. Before being chosen for sequencing, patients had shown CD8+CD57+ cell expansion by flow cytometry. The sample comprised sorted CD4+, CD8+, or CD8+CD57+ T cells (not recorded which) from PBMCs. The receptors here all came from a human donor with aplastic anemia.

The chain links TRBV6-5 to TRBJ1-3; D unresolved. CDR3 length equals 13 residues. Germline V gene lookup returns CDR1 MNHEY and CDR2 SVGAGI. V shed 2 bases and J shed 4 bases, with 6 bases lying between them. DNA of the CDR3: TGTGCCAGCAGTTACCAATCCGGAAACACCATATATTTT. It is translated as CASSYQSGNTIYF.

The chain combines TRBV6-1 with TRBJ2-7, with D unresolved. The CDR3 covers 14 residues. Per germline, CDR1 MNHNS and CDR2 SASEGT. V lost 8 bases, J lost 0 bases, and 14 bases lay in between. The CDR3 DNA reads TGTGCCAGCCATGACCAGGAACACTCCTACGAGCAGTACTTC. It is translated as CASHDQEHSYEQYF.

This clonotype was detected many times. The V and J genes are TRBV4-3 and TRBJ2-7, with D unresolved. V was shortened by 1 base and J by 0 bases, with 10 bases between the two germline ends. CDR3 length: 15 residues. Germline V gene data show CDR1 as LGHNA and CDR2 as YSLEER. CDR3 residues: CASSQGRTDSYEQYF. The CDR3 bases are TGCGCCAGCAGCCAAGGTAGGACGGACTCCTACGAGCAGTACTTC.

This clonotype was counted many times. The chain combines TRBV19 with TRBJ2-1; D ambiguous. The CDR3 is made up of 14 amino acids. CDR1 is LNHDA and CDR2 is SQIVND in the germline V gene (reference sequence). V was pared by 8 bases and J by 0 bases, with 11 bases between. CDR3 nucleotide sequence: TGTGCCAGTGGTCACATTAGCTCCTACAATGAGCAGTTCTTC. Its translation: CASGHISSYNEQFF.

The chain has TRBV10-3 and TRBJ2-7; maybe TRBD2 (6 bases). Trimming stripped 5 bases from V and 2 bases from J, with 16 bases between. The germline gives CDR1 ENHRY, CDR2 SYGVKD. The CDR3 covers 15 residues. The CDR3 reads CAISQQWEAPYEQYF. CDR3 DNA: TGTGCCATCAGTCAACAGTGGGAGGCCCCCTACGAGCAGTACTTC.

This clonotype has ten or more counts. The V and J genes are TRBV20-1 and TRBJ1-5; possibly TRBD1 for D (6 bases). Trimming removed 6 bases at V and 4 bases at J, with 10 bases between. This CDR3 is built from 12 residues. The V gene's germline CDR1 is DFQATT and CDR2 SNEGSKA (reference sequence). CDR3 in DNA: TGCAGTGCAGGACAGTGGAATCAGCCCCAGCATTTT. Residues: CSAGQWNQPQHF.

This clonotype was seen a single time. With a much larger clone just one base away, this may be a read error. This rearrangement joins TRBV2 to TRBJ2-1; D is ambiguous. CDR3 size: 14 residues. The V gene's germline CDR1 is SNHLY and CDR2 FYNNEI. CDR3 sequence reads: CACSEEGAYNEQFF. CDR3 DNA sequence: TGTGCCTGCAGTGAGGAAGGAGCCTACAATGAGCAGTTCTTC.

This clonotype was detected many times. The chain recombines TRBV10-2 with TRBJ1-1, with no clear D. Germline V gives CDR1 WSHSY, CDR2 SAAADI. V lost 6 bases, J lost 2 bases, and 7 bases lay in between. This CDR3 has 12 residues. The CDR3 coding sequence is TGCGCCAGCAGCCAGTCTAACACTGAAGCTTTCTTT. As protein: CASSQSNTEAFF.

This rearrangement joins TRBV10-3 to TRBJ2-7; TRBD1 matches 7 bases. The CDR3 runs to 13 residues. From germline, CDR1 is ENHRY and CDR2 SYGVKD. The J segment lost 2 bases and the V segment lost 8 bases, leaving 6 bases of the junction unmatched. The CDR3 nucleotides are TGTGCCATCTCGACAGGGACCCCCTACGAGCAGTACTTC. This encodes CAISTGTPYEQYF.

In this sample, this clonotype turned up a few times. This chain joins TRBV2 and TRBJ2-1, with 7 nucleotides matching TRBD1. The V gene's germline CDR1 is SNHLY and CDR2 FYNNEI. The CDR3 is 15 residues long. The V gene end was trimmed by 2 bases and the J gene end by 4 bases; junction bases not matched to a gene: 5. The CDR3, as DNA: TGTGCCAGCAGTGAATTTCCAGGGGGATACAATGAGCAGTTCTTC. This encodes CASSEFPGGYNEQFF.

V usage is TRBV7-9 and J usage is TRBJ2-3; TRBD2 matches at 7 bases. Germline CDR1 is SEHNR and CDR2 is FQNEAQ (reference sequence). V was clipped by 5 bases and J by 4 bases; unmatched bases: 6. There are 14 residues in the CDR3. CDR3 coding DNA: TGTGCCAGCAGCGAAGCGGGACGCCCAGATACGCAGTATTTT. It yields the protein CASSEAGRPDTQYF.

As DNA, the CDR3 is TGTGCCAGCAGCTCCCCTAGGGAACCAGAGACCCAGTACTTC. It encodes CASSSPREPETQYF. The V call is TRBV5-4, the J call TRBJ2-5, with no clear D. Germline V gene data show CDR1 as SGHNT and CDR2 as YYREEE (reference sequence). V lost 3 bases and J lost 4, with 13 bases in between. CDR3 size: 14 residues.

This clonotype was detected a few times. This sequence joins TRBV10-3 and TRBJ1-5, with a possible D match to TRBD1 (5 bases). V shed 1 base and J shed 4 bases, with 11 bases lying between them. Germline CDR1 is ENHRY and CDR2 is SYGVKD. There are 15 residues in the CDR3. CDR3 in DNA: TGTGCCATCAGTGAGTTTTTAGGGGTTAATCAGCCCCAGCATTTT. This gives the protein CAISEFLGVNQPQHF.

This chain links TRBV15 with TRBJ2-7; 8 positions agree with TRBD1. The CDR3 is 13 amino acids. The V and J ends lost 3 bases and 6 bases, in that order; junction bases with no gene match: 4. The germline V gene has CDR1 LNHNV and CDR2 YYDKDF (reference sequence). In nucleotides, the CDR3 is TGTGCCACCAGCAGGGACACAGGGGGCGAGCAGTACTTC. The encoded protein is CATSRDTGGEQYF.

This clonotype was counted only a few times. This chain connects TRBV19 to TRBJ1-2; a weak D match, TRBD1 (5 bases). V lost 6 bases and J 3 bases, leaving 17 bases between the germline ends. In germline, CDR1 is LNHDA, CDR2 SQIVND (reference sequence). CDR3 length equals 15 residues. The chain's CDR3 is CASRPTASRDYGYTF. DNA for the CDR3: TGTGCCAGTAGACCGACAGCCTCAAGGGACTATGGCTACACCTTC.

For this clonotype: A much larger clone lies one base from this, so it may be a read error. The CDR3 ends on some other residue instead of the conserved phenylalanine or tryptophan, so this is likely a read error. The V and J genes are TRBV20-1 and TRBJ1-6, with no clear D. Germline V gene data show CDR1 as DFQATT and CDR2 as SNEGSKA (reference sequence). The CDR3 totals 15 residues. V dropped 2 bases and J dropped 7 bases, with 15 bases sitting between them. The DNA for the CDR3 is TGCAGTGCTAGACAAACCGAAGCCTCAAATTCACCCCTCCACTGT. Its protein is CSARQTEASNSPLHC.

The chain couples TRBV20-1 to TRBJ1-5; D is possibly TRBD1 (6 bases). The CDR3 extends over 19 amino acids. Germline loops: CDR1 DFQATT, CDR2 SNEGSKA (reference sequence). V was cut by 0 bases and J by 0 bases, with 21 bases left in between. The CDR3 loop is CSARDSRTDHFNSNQPQHF. CDR3 bases: TGCAGTGCTAGAGATTCCAGGACAGATCACTTTAATAGCAATCAGCCCCAGCATTTT.

This clonotype showed up many times. The chain couples TRBV29-1 to TRBJ2-5; 7 bases agree with TRBD1. The V gene's germline CDR1 is SQVTM and CDR2 ANQGSEA. The ends lost 5 bases at V and 2 bases at J; junction bases unmatched: 2. The CDR3 extends over 12 amino acids. The CDR3: CSVRTGQETQYF. As DNA, the CDR3 is TGCAGCGTTAGGACAGGTCAAGAGACCCAGTACTTC.

This clonotype was recorded a few times. The rearrangement links TRBV25-1 to TRBJ1-6, with D perhaps TRBD1 (6 bases). V lost 5 bases and J 7 bases, leaving 18 bases between the germline ends. This CDR3 is built from 16 residues. Per the germline V gene, CDR1 is MGHDK and CDR2 is SYGVNS. Here the CDR3 DNA reads TGTGCCAGCAGTTCCTTGGGGGCAGGGCGAAATTCACCCCTCCACTTT. This translates into CASSSLGAGRNSPLHF.

This clonotype came up many times. The chain has TRBV7-3 and TRBJ2-3; 11 bases are a match to TRBD2. The CDR3 length is 16 residues. Germline V CDR1 and CDR2: SGHTA, FQGTGA. The V and J ends lost 4 bases and 2 bases, in that order; junction bases with no gene match: 5. CDR3 region: CASSSVAGGSTDTQYF. CDR3 nucleotide sequence: TGTGCCAGCAGCTCCGTAGCGGGAGGGTCCACAGATACGCAGTATTTT. Filled out from reference TRBV7-3 and TRBJ2-3, the complete variable domain reads GAGVSQTPSNKVTEKGKYVELRCDPISGHTALYWYRQSLGQGPEFLIYFQGTGAADDSGLPNDRFFAVRPEGSVSTLKIQRTERGDSAVYLCASSSVAGGSTDTQYFGPGTRLTVL.

The table lists this clonotype with a few counts. The J gene is TRBJ1-4, the V gene TRBV9, with D maybe TRBD1 (6 bases). Germline V lookup: CDR1 SGDLS, CDR2 YYNGEE. The CDR3 is 15 residues long. V lost 3 bases, J lost 8 bases, and 17 bases lay in between. The CDR3 spells CASSAQDSLREKLFF. Here the CDR3 DNA reads TGTGCCAGCAGCGCTCAGGACAGCCTGCGCGAAAAACTGTTTTTT.

This clonotype was seen at least ten times. This chain joins TRBV24-1 and TRBJ1-2, with D possibly TRBD1 on 6 matching bases. The V end lost 8 bases, the J end lost 1 base, and 7 bases lay between the germline ends. This CDR3 is 12 amino acids long. Germline assignment: CDR1 KGHDR and CDR2 SFDVKD. Here the CDR3 reads CATTDSNYGYTF. CDR3 nucleotides: TGTGCCACCACGGACAGTAACTATGGCTACACCTTC.

The V call is TRBV7-7, the J call TRBJ2-1, with a possible D match to TRBD1 (6 bases). The CDR3 contains 13 residues. Per the germline V gene, CDR1 is SSHAT and CDR2 is FNYEAQ (reference sequence). The V end lost 4 bases, the J end lost 6 bases, and 10 bases lay between the germline ends. In DNA, the CDR3 is TGTGCCAGCAGCTCTGAAGGGGGCAATGAGCAGTTCTTC. Translated: CASSSEGGNEQFF. The full variable domain, in which reference TRBV7-7 and TRBJ2-1 provide the parts outside the CDR3, is GAGVSQSPRYKVTKRGQDVTLRCDPISSHATLYWYQQALGQGPEFLTYFNYEAQPDKSGLPSDRFSAERPEGSISTLTIQRTEQRDSAMYRCASSSEGGNEQFFGPGTRLTVL.

V usage is TRBV29-1 and J usage is TRBJ2-1; perhaps TRBD1 as D (5 bases). Trimming shortened V by 5 bases and J by 4 bases, and 18 bases separated the two germline ends. This CDR3 is 15 amino acids long. Per the germline V gene, CDR1 is SQVTM and CDR2 is ANQGSEA. The CDR3 loop reads CSVHSGQGLYNEQFF. The CDR3, as DNA: TGCAGCGTTCACTCAGGGCAGGGATTGTACAATGAGCAGTTCTTC.

This clonotype was counted between two and nine times. The chain is built from TRBV20-1 and TRBJ2-4; either TRBD1 or TRBD2 may fit D (5 bases each). CDR1 is DFQATT, CDR2 SNEGSKA, per germline (reference sequence). There are 12 residues in the CDR3. Trimming stripped 7 bases from V and 10 bases from J, with 17 bases between. The CDR3 DNA is TGCAGTGGCCGGGACGGGACGCGGATTCAGTACTTC. This translates into CSGRDGTRIQYF.